A single sample gave rise to the 18 T cell receptor beta chains below, sequenced in a study of breast tumors, draining lymph nodes, adjacent tissues. Samples came from axillary lymph nodes draining the breast cancer. MiXCR was run by TCRdb on the multiplex PCR reads, yielding one entry per CDR3 protein. The data contain approximately 250,000 distinct CDR3 sequences, about 34% of them singletons. Input material: axillary lymph node tissue. The receptors here all came from a female donor with breast cancer. Some clones in this sample may be carry-over from other donors' samples.

On this clonotype itself: A much larger clonotype is one base distant, so this may be a read error. This CDR3 reads CASSVGTGFSGSTIYF. CDR3 DNA: TGTGCCAGCAGCGTAGGAACAGGGTTCTCTGGAAGCACCATATATTTT. The chain combines TRBV9 with TRBJ1-3; tentatively, D is TRBD1 (6 bases). The CDR3 length is 16 residues. The germline gives CDR1 SGDLS, CDR2 YYNGEE.

This clonotype was seen at least ten times. CDR3 in DNA: TGCAGTCCGCTCAGGGCTACATACAATGAGCAGTTCTTC. Amino acids: CSPLRATYNEQFF. The chain couples TRBV20-1 to TRBJ2-1, with TRBD1 as a possible D gene (5 bases). The V end lost 8 bases, the J end lost 4 bases, and 15 bases lay between the germline ends. The CDR3 is 13 amino acids. Per germline, CDR1 DFQATT and CDR2 SNEGSKA (reference sequence).

This clonotype was observed at least ten times. The chain couples TRBV20-1 to TRBJ2-5; D gene unclear. V lost 3 bases, J lost 4 bases, and 9 bases lay in between. The CDR3 has 12 residues. From germline, CDR1 is DFQATT and CDR2 SNEGSKA (reference sequence). CDR3 in amino acids: CSASDGPETQYF. In DNA form, the CDR3 reads TGCAGTGCTAGCGACGGCCCAGAGACCCAGTACTTC.

This clonotype was seen repeatedly, ten times or more. The V call is TRBV20-1, the J call TRBJ2-1; possibly TRBD1 for D (6 bases). Germline values: CDR1 DFQATT, CDR2 SNEGSKA (reference sequence). The ends were cut back, 5 bases at V and 9 bases at J, with 17 bases in the middle. The CDR3 runs 13 residues. The CDR3 sequence: CSAQQGTIGEQFF. Here the CDR3 DNA reads TGCAGTGCTCAACAGGGCACCATCGGTGAGCAGTTCTTC.

This chain connects TRBV6-1 to TRBJ1-1; TRBD1 is a possible D gene (5 bases). Trimming took off 3 bases at V and 11 bases at J, with 16 bases between the two ends. Germline V gene data show CDR1 as MNHNS and CDR2 as SASEGT. The CDR3 sequence is 13 residues long. CDR3 sequence: CASSEGPLRKAFF. DNA of the CDR3: TGTGCCAGCAGTGAGGGGCCCCTAAGGAAGGCTTTCTTT.

Concerning this clonotype itself: A read error may be the cause here, since a much bigger clone is one base away. This rearrangement joins TRBV7-8 to TRBJ2-1, with a weak D call TRBD2 (5 bases). CDR1 SGHVS and CDR2 FQNEAQ come from the germline V gene. The CDR3 contains 14 residues. In DNA, the CDR3 is TGTGTCAGCAGCCAGGAGAGGGAGTACAATGAGCAGTTCTTC. It is translated as CVSSQEREYNEQFF.

This clonotype was counted between two and nine times. V usage is TRBV6-1 and J usage is TRBJ2-3; a weak D match, TRBD2 (6 bases). Looked up from germline, CDR1 is MNHNS and CDR2 is SASEGT. The CDR3 totals 11 residues. Trimming left V 4 bases short and J 8 bases short, with 7 bases between. CDR3 sequence: CASSVGGTQYF. Written as DNA, the CDR3 is TGTGCCAGCAGTGTGGGGGGTACGCAGTATTTT.

This clonotype was found many times. This chain uses TRBV4-1 with TRBJ1-4, with D unclear. V lost 3 bases, J lost 15 bases, and 11 bases lay in between. The CDR3 loop spans 11 amino acids. Per the germline V gene, CDR1 is MGHRA and CDR2 is YSYEKL. The chain's CDR3 is CASSQETDVFF. In DNA, the CDR3 is TGCGCCAGCAGCCAGGAGACTGATGTGTTTTTT.

This clonotype came up many times. The chain employs TRBV5-1 and TRBJ2-7; 7 nucleotides match TRBD1. J was trimmed by 3 bases and V by 4 bases; bases with no gene match: 10. From germline, CDR1 is SGHRS and CDR2 YFSETQ. The CDR3 runs to 15 residues. The CDR3 DNA is TGCGCCAGCAGCGAACCAGGGACAGCCTTCTACGAGCAGTACTTC. The encoded protein is CASSEPGTAFYEQYF.

About this clonotype: A read error may be the cause here, since a much bigger clone is one base away. The chain carries TRBV7-6 and TRBJ2-2, with 7 bases aligning to TRBD1. J lost 4 bases, V lost 5 bases, and 13 bases had no gene match. The CDR3 is made up of 17 amino acids. Germline V gives CDR1 SGHVS, CDR2 FNYEAQ. CDR3 sequence reads: CASSASFETGTTGELFF. Here the CDR3 DNA reads TGTGCCAGCAGCGCTTCTTTTGAGACAGGGACCACCGGGGAGCTGTTTTTT.

CDR3: CASSATSGGAEETQYF. Here the CDR3 DNA reads TGTGCCAGCAGCGCGACTAGCGGGGGGGCTGAAGAGACCCAGTACTTC. J is TRBJ2-5 and V is TRBV7-2; 14 nucleotides agree with TRBD2. The CDR3 runs 16 residues. V dropped 5 bases and J dropped 3; count of bases not matched to a gene: 5. CDR1 SGHTA and CDR2 FQGNSA come from the germline V gene. Variable domain in full (rest from reference TRBV7-2 and TRBJ2-5): GAGVSQSPSNKVTEKGKDVELRCDPISGHTALYWYRQSLGQGLEFLIYFQGNSAPDKSGLPSDRFSAERTGGSVSTLTIQRTQQEDSAVYLCASSATSGGAEETQYFGPGTRLLVL.

This clonotype has at least ten counts. The chain uses TRBV4-3 and TRBJ1-2; 9 positions agree with TRBD1. CDR3 length equals 15 residues. With 3 bases clipped from V and 0 bases from J, the junction kept 2 bases outside the gene matches. CDR1 and CDR2 from the germline V gene are LGHNA and YSLEER. CDR3 loop: CASSHRQGANYGYTF. The DNA of the CDR3 is TGCGCCAGCAGCCACAGACAGGGGGCTAACTATGGCTACACCTTC.

This clonotype has at least ten counts. The V gene is TRBV20-1, the J gene TRBJ2-2; D is undetermined. V lost 3 bases, J lost 0 bases, and 5 bases lay in between. Per germline, CDR1 DFQATT and CDR2 SNEGSKA (reference sequence). The CDR3 runs 13 residues. DNA of the CDR3: TGCAGTGCTAGTACAACGAACACCGGGGAGCTGTTTTTT. Encoded protein: CSASTTNTGELFF.

This clonotype was counted between two and nine times. Since a much larger clone is just one base distant, this may be a read error. The chain carries TRBV7-3 and TRBJ2-1, with TRBD2 matching over 7 bases. This CDR3 region has 15 residues. Germline V CDR1 and CDR2: SGHTA, FQGTGA. CDR3 sequence (DNA): TGTGCCAGCAGCTTGACTAGCACCCCTTACAATGAGCAGCTCTTC. This translates into CASSLTSTPYNEQLF.

V and J are TRBV2 and TRBJ1-6; D may be TRBD1 (6 bases). CDR1 and CDR2 (germline): SNHLY, FYNNEI. The CDR3 spans 15 residues. Trimming took 5 bases from V and 9 from J, leaving 17 bases between them. The CDR3 region has the DNA TGTGCCAGCAGTCCTGACAGGAGTAAGAGTTCACCCCTCCACTTT. This sequence encodes CASSPDRSKSSPLHF. The whole variable domain, remainder taken from reference TRBV2 and TRBJ1-6, is EPEVTQTPSHQVTQMGQEVILRCVPISNHLYFYWYRQILGQKVEFLVSFYNNEISEKSEIFDDQFSVERPDGSNFTLKIRSTKLEDSAMYFCASSPDRSKSSPLHFGNGTRLTVT.

This clonotype occurred a few times. The gene calls are TRBV6-1 and TRBJ2-7, with 11 bases aligning to TRBD1. Germline CDR1 and CDR2: MNHNS and SASEGT. This CDR3 is 15 amino acids long. The V and J ends lost 6 bases and 2 bases, in that order; junction bases with no gene match: 6. The CDR3 protein is CASRAGQGATYEQYF. DNA of the CDR3: TGTGCCAGCAGAGCCGGACAGGGGGCAACCTACGAGCAGTACTTC.

This clonotype was seen many times. The gene calls are TRBV20-1 and TRBJ2-7; D not certain. Trimming removed 3 bases from V and 7 bases from J, with 13 bases in between. The CDR3 extends over 12 amino acids. Germline V gene lookup returns CDR1 DFQATT and CDR2 SNEGSKA (reference sequence). The CDR3, as DNA: TGCAGTGCTAGGGAATTATCGTGGGAGCAGTACTTC. Translation: CSARELSWEQYF.

This clonotype has more than one count but fewer than ten. It may be a read error: a sequence one base away is much more abundant. No conserved phenylalanine or tryptophan is present at the end of the CDR3, so a read error is the likely explanation. This chain joins TRBV7-2 and TRBJ2-5; 9 bases align to TRBD1. V dropped 5 bases and J dropped 5; count of bases not matched to a gene: 6. From germline, CDR1 is SGHTA and CDR2 FQGNSA. The CDR3 is 14 amino acids. The CDR3: CASSKDRGLETQYL. CDR3 nucleotide sequence: TGTGCCAGCAGCAAGGACAGGGGCCTTGAGACCCAGTACCTC.